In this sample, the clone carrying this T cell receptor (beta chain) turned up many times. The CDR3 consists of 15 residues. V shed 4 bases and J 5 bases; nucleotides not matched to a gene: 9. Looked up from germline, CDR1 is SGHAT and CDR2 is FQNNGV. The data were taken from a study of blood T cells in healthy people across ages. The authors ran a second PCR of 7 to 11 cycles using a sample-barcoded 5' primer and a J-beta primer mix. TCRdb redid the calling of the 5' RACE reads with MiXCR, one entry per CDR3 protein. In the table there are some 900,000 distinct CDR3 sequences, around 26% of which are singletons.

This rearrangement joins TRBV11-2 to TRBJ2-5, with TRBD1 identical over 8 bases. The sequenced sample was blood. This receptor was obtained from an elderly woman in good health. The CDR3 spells CASSSPIGQGETQYF. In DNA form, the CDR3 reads TGTGCCAGCAGCTCCCCAATTGGACAGGGCGAGACCCAGTACTTC. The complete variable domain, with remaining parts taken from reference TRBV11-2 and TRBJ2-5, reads EAGVAQSPRYKIIEKRQSVAFWCNPISGHATLYWYQQILGQGPKLLIQFQNNGVVDDSQLPKDRFSAERLKGVDSTLKIQPAKLEDSAVYLCASSSPIGQGETQYFGPGTRLLVL.